This TCR beta chain was profiled in a study of blood T cell repertoires in COVID-19. Study-wide background: The United States, Italy and Spain provided the acute and convalescent COVID-19 samples. From T cells, B-cell-depleted T cells, or PBMCs came the material, which was cDNA or gDNA.

V dropped 8 bases and J dropped 5 bases, with 15 bases sitting between them. The CDR3 covers 14 residues. Germline values: CDR1 MNHEY, CDR2 SVGAGI. Assay: immunoSEQ multiplex PCR; the TCRdb copy retains only in-frame clones and omits some. The table includes around 110,000 clones, 60% to 80% detected once. The chain is built from TRBV6-5 and TRBJ2-2, with a possible D match to TRBD1 (7 bases). Sequenced input: peripheral blood. The clonotype comes from a human donor with acute or convalescent COVID-19. The donor label of this sample is uncertain. This chain's CDR3 is CASEKQGRTGELFF. CDR3 DNA sequence: TGTGCCAGCGAAAAACAGGGGAGGACCGGGGAGCTGTTTTTT.